The sequence of this T cell receptor beta chain was determined in a study of CD8+CD57+ T cells in acquired aplastic anemia. Trimming removed 4 bases at V and 1 base at J, with 13 bases between. Germline CDR1 and CDR2: SQVTM and ANQGSEA. CDR3 length: 14 residues. TCR beta VDJ and CDR3 profiles were obtained from a genomic DNA template. TCRdb passed the reads through MiXCR, listing each CDR3 protein once. Altogether hundreds of thousands of distinct CDR3 sequences are present, approximately 70% being singletons, with the ten largest covering approximately 3.8%. Only a few counts were recorded for this clonotype.

V and J are TRBV29-1 and TRBJ1-1; D is ambiguous. Material: sorted CD4+, CD8+, or CD8+CD57+ T cells (not recorded which) from PBMCs. The sequence was collected from a human donor in good health, serving as a control. CDR3 coding DNA: TGCAGCGTTGGGGCAACTACAAAGAACACTGAAGCTTTCTTT. This encodes CSVGATTKNTEAFF. Looking up the rest from reference TRBV29-1 and TRBJ1-1 gives the full variable domain: SAVISQKPSRDICQRGTSLTIQCQVDSQVTMMFWYRQQPGQSLTLIATANQGSEATYESGFVIDKFPISRPNLTFSTLTVSNMSPEDSSIYLCSVGATTKNTEAFFGQGTRLTVV.